A selection of T cell receptor beta chains follows, all from one sample in a study of blood T cell repertoires in COVID-19. The assay was immunoSEQ multiplex PCR, and TCRdb's table has in-frame clones only and misses some. The repertoire holds about 170,000 clones, with more than 75% as singletons. Sequencing was done on a sample of peripheral blood. The receptors were sampled from a young man with active or convalescent COVID-19. The CDR3 runs from the conserved cysteine through the conserved F or W. The D gene is left open where the match is weak. Rows may omit the clone size; those that give it use once, few, many or a size class.

V gene	CDR3 length	J gene	D gene	clone size	CDR3 DNA	CDR3 protein
TRBV11-3	13	TRBJ2-1	.	.	TGTGCCAGCAGCCCTCAACACCGCAATGAGCAGTTCTTC	CASSPQHRNEQFF
TRBV14	14	TRBJ2-1	.	.	TGTGCCAGCAGCCAAGTTTCCCCATACAATGAGCAGTTCTTC	CASSQVSPYNEQFF
TRBV9	15	TRBJ1-2	TRBD1	.	TGTGCCAGCAGCCCATCCCCTCGGGACAGCTATGGCTACACCTTC	CASSPSPRDSYGYTF
TRBV12-3/TRBV12-4	13	TRBJ2-3	TRBD1	.	TGTGCCAGCAGTCTGACAGGGGGAGATACGCAGTATTTT	CASSLTGGDTQYF
TRBV30	13	TRBJ2-3	TRBD2	few	TGTGCCTGGAGCGGGACTAGCGGAGATACGCAGTATTTT	CAWSGTSGDTQYF
TRBV5-5	12	TRBJ2-7	.	.	TGTGCCAGCAGCTTGCCCAAAAACGAGCAGTACTTC	CASSLPKNEQYF
TRBV5-1	14	TRBJ2-2	.	.	TGCGCCAGCAGCTTACAGTCGAACACCGGGGAGCTGTTTTTT	CASSLQSNTGELFF
TRBV29-1	12	TRBJ1-1	.	.	TGCAGCGTTGAAGAAAGAGATGCTGAAGCTTTCTTT	CSVEERDAEAFF
TRBV4-2	15	TRBJ2-1	.	once	TGTGCCAGCAGCCAAGAGAGCTGGACATACAATGAGCAGTTCTTC	CASSQESWTYNEQFF
TRBV5-4	16	TRBJ2-4	.	.	TGTGCCAGCAGCCCGCCGGGGAAAACGGCCAAAAACATTCAGTACTTC	CASSPPGKTAKNIQYF
TRBV4-2	15	TRBJ2-7	.	.	TGTGCCAGCAGCCAAGAGGGGCCTAGCTCCTACGAGCAGTACTTC	CASSQEGPSSYEQYF
TRBV19	16	TRBJ1-2	TRBD1	once	TGTGCCAGTAGTATCGGATACGGACAGGCTAACTATGGCTACACCTTC	CASSIGYGQANYGYTF
TRBV6-6	12	TRBJ1-1	.	.	TGTGCCAGCAGTTACGATTGGACAGAAGCTTTCTTT	CASSYDWTEAFF
TRBV28	18	TRBJ2-5	TRBD1	once	TGTGCCAGCAGTTTAGGAATCGTCGGGACAGGGAGACAAGAGACCCAGTACTTC	CASSLGIVGTGRQETQYF
TRBV19	13	TRBJ2-7	.	.	TGTGCCAGTAGTATATTCAGGGGAGATGGGCAGTACTTC	CASSIFRGDGQYF
TRBV2	12	TRBJ2-3	TRBD1	once	TGTGCCAGCAGGAACAGGGGAGATACGCAGTATTTT	CASRNRGDTQYF
TRBV27	14	TRBJ1-2	.	.	TGTGCCAGCAGTTTATCCTCAGCTAACTATGGCTACACCTTC	CASSLSSANYGYTF
TRBV27	13	TRBJ2-1	.	.	TGTGCCACCGCCCGGACTATATACAATGAGCAGTTCTTC	CATARTIYNEQFF
TRBV11-3	18	TRBJ2-1	TRBD2	.	TGTGCCAGCAGCTTACAGAACCTAGCGGGAGGAGTCTACAATGAGCAGTTCTTC	CASSLQNLAGGVYNEQFF
TRBV27	15	TRBJ2-1	TRBD2	.	TGTGCCAGCAGGCCGGGACTAGCGGGGTTGAATGAGCAGTTCTTC	CASRPGLAGLNEQFF
TRBV5-8	14	TRBJ2-4	TRBD1	.	TGTGCCAGCAGCTTGGGGACAGGGAAAAACATTCAGTACTTC	CASSLGTGKNIQYF
TRBV6-5	14	TRBJ1-1	.	.	TGTGCCAGCAGTTCACAGGGCCTGAACACTGAAGCTTTCTTT	CASSSQGLNTEAFF
TRBV6-2/TRBV6-3	16	TRBJ1-2	.	.	TGTGCCAGCAGTTACTCCGTCTCCTCGACTTCGGGTGGCTACACCTTC	CASSYSVSSTSGGYTF
TRBV11-2	13	TRBJ1-6	.	.	TGTGCCAGCACGGGACACAATAATTCACCCCTCCACTTT	CASTGHNNSPLHF
TRBV12-3/TRBV12-4	13	TRBJ1-5	.	.	TGTGCCAGCAGTTTGGCTGGCAATCAGCCCCAGCATTTT	CASSLAGNQPQHF
TRBV14	14	TRBJ1-2	.	.	TGTGCCAGCAGCCCTGGTTCGGGGGTCTATGGCTACACCTTC	CASSPGSGVYGYTF
TRBV7-9	15	TRBJ1-4	TRBD1	.	TGTGCCAGCAGCAGTACAGGGGTGGATAATGAAAAACTGTTTTTT	CASSSTGVDNEKLFF
TRBV2	15	TRBJ2-3	TRBD2	.	TGTGCCAGCAGTGTCCTAGCGGGGGGAGTCGATACGCAGTATTTT	CASSVLAGGVDTQYF
TRBV10-3	15	TRBJ1-1	TRBD1	.	TGTGCCATCAGTGACCCCGGACAGGAGAACACTGAAGCTTTCTTT	CAISDPGQENTEAFF
TRBV6-5	16	TRBJ2-3	.	.	TGTGCCAGCAGTTACTCGATCCTACAGAGCACAGATACGCAGTATTTT	CASSYSILQSTDTQYF
TRBV6-5	13	TRBJ1-1	.	.	TGTGCCAGCAGTTACTCGGAGCCCCGAGAAGCTTTCTTT	CASSYSEPREAFF
TRBV7-8	16	TRBJ1-1	.	.	TGTGCCAGCAGCTTCCGTCTTCTGACAAGGAACACTGAAGCTTTCTTT	CASSFRLLTRNTEAFF
TRBV2	14	TRBJ1-2	.	.	TGTGCCAGCAGTGAGTCGATAAGGGCTAGCGGCTACACCTTC	CASSESIRASGYTF
TRBV30	17	TRBJ2-2	TRBD2	once	TGTGCCTGGAGTGGGACTAGCGTTTTCCCGAACACCGGGGAGCTGTTTTTT	CAWSGTSVFPNTGELFF
TRBV12-3/TRBV12-4	11	TRBJ1-2	.	.	TGTGCCAGCAGTAACAGGGTCGGCTACACCTTC	CASSNRVGYTF
TRBV11-3	15	TRBJ2-1	TRBD2	.	TGTGCCAGCAGCTTAGTGGCGGGAGATTATAATGAGCAGTTCTTC	CASSLVAGDYNEQFF
TRBV29-1	14	TRBJ1-2	TRBD1	few	TGCAGCGGATCCTTACAGGGGGCAGGGTATGGCTACACCTTC	CSGSLQGAGYGYTF
TRBV11-3	16	TRBJ2-5	TRBD1	.	TGTGCCAGCGGACCTGGGGGACAGGCTTCCCAAGAGACCCAGTACTTC	CASGPGGQASQETQYF
TRBV9	14	TRBJ1-1	TRBD1	.	TGTGCCAGCAGCGGACAGGGAGTGAACACTGAAGCTTTCTTT	CASSGQGVNTEAFF
TRBV18	16	TRBJ2-1	TRBD2	once	TGTGCCAGCTCACCATATAACTCGCGGGAGGGAGGGGAGCAGTTCTTC	CASSPYNSREGGEQFF
TRBV6-6	14	TRBJ1-1	.	.	TGTGCCAGCAGGGCGGGGGGGGGAAGCACTGAAGCTTTCTTT	CASRAGGGSTEAFF
TRBV5-1	14	TRBJ2-3	TRBD1	.	TGCGCCACCCAGACAGGGGATGGAGGAGATACGCAGTATTTT	CATQTGDGGDTQYF
TRBV11-3	16	TRBJ2-3	TRBD2	.	TGTGCCAGCAGCTTAGGTCTAGCGGGAGGTTCGGATACGCAGTATTTT	CASSLGLAGGSDTQYF
TRBV6-2/TRBV6-3	15	TRBJ1-2	.	.	TGTGCCAGCAGTTACTCGACAACGGGGAACTATGGCTACACCTTC	CASSYSTTGNYGYTF
TRBV27	15	TRBJ1-2	TRBD1	few	TGTGCCAGCAGTGGGACAGGGAGGTCTTCTTATGGCTACACCTTC	CASSGTGRSSYGYTF
TRBV2	16	TRBJ2-1	TRBD1	.	TGTGCCAGCAGCTTTTCCGGGACAGGGCGTGTATATGAGCAGTTCTTC	CASSFSGTGRVYEQFF
TRBV27	13	TRBJ2-7	TRBD2	few	TGTGCCAGCAGTTTTGGCGGGAGTTACGAGCAGTACTTC	CASSFGGSYEQYF
TRBV20-1	11	TRBJ2-5	.	.	TGCAGTGCCTTTGGAGAAGAGACCCAGTACTTC	CSAFGEETQYF